The next 9 T cell receptor beta chains were all read from a single sample in a study of cytomegalovirus exposure and HLA in healthy donors. The PCR contained 60 Vbeta and 13 Jbeta primers. Profiled with immunoSEQ multiplex PCR; TCRdb holds only in-frame clones, not every one. The sample consists of some 130,000 clones, around 79% of them appearing once. Sequencing was performed on PBMCs. The receptors come from a female donor in good health and CMV-seronegative.

This clone appeared once. V gene TRBV29-1 combines with J gene TRBJ1-1; the D is unclear. V lost 2 bases and J lost 8, with 15 bases in between. This CDR3 is built from 13 residues. Germline loops: CDR1 SQVTM, CDR2 ANQGSEA. CDR3: CSVENNMESEAFF. DNA for the CDR3: TGCAGCGTTGAAAATAATATGGAGTCCGAAGCTTTCTTT.

This chain uses TRBV5-1 with TRBJ2-2, with D possibly matching TRBD2 (6 bases). The length of the CDR3 is 15 residues. V was pared by 7 bases and J by 1 base, with 14 bases between. Germline values: CDR1 SGHRS, CDR2 YFSETQ. The CDR3 nucleotides read TGCGCCAGCTTGCGGGGAGAATTGAACACCGGGGAGCTGTTTTTT. This translates into CASLRGELNTGELFF.

This chain uses TRBV9 with TRBJ2-2, with 11 bases identical to TRBD2. The CDR3 is 17 residues long. Per the germline V gene, CDR1 is SGDLS and CDR2 is YYNGEE. Unmatched junction bases numbered 9, after V lost 2 bases and J lost 6 bases. This CDR3 reads CASSVLAGGSLAGELFF. The CDR3 nucleotides are TGTGCCAGCAGCGTTTTAGCGGGAGGGTCGTTGGCCGGGGAGCTGTTTTTT.

This clone was detected a few times. The chain links TRBV5-4 to TRBJ2-5, with 7 bases fitting TRBD2. Germline CDR1 reads SGHNT; CDR2 reads YYREEE (reference sequence). The CDR3 contains 16 residues. V was clipped by 6 bases and J by 1 base; unmatched bases: 12. This CDR3 is CASKQRGPGGQETQYF. DNA for the CDR3: TGTGCCAGCAAACAAAGGGGCCCGGGGGGCCAAGAGACCCAGTACTTC. Full variable domain (rest looked up from reference TRBV5-4 and TRBJ2-5): ETGVTQSPTHLIKTRGQQVTLRCSSQSGHNTVSWYQQALGQGPQFIFQYYREEENGRGNFPPRFSGLQFPNYSSELNVNALELDDSALYLCASKQRGPGGQETQYFGPGTRLLVL.

The chain carries TRBV7-2 and TRBJ1-5, with unresolved D. CDR1 and CDR2 (germline): SGHTA, FQGNSA. The CDR3 spans 14 residues. V lost 3 bases, J lost 8 bases, and 14 bases lay in between. CDR3 DNA sequence: TGTGCCAGCAGCTTCAGTTTTCAAACTAAGCCCCAGCATTTT. Its protein product is CASSFSFQTKPQHF.

DNA of the CDR3: TGTGCCAGCTCACTCACGGGACAGGACAATCAGCCCCAGCATTTT. Amino acid sequence: CASSLTGQDNQPQHF. The gene calls are TRBV18 and TRBJ1-5; TRBD1 matches 8 bases. Germline V CDR1 and CDR2: KGHSH, LQKENI. V shed 4 bases and J 3 bases; nucleotides not matched to a gene: 5. The CDR3 runs to 15 residues.

The chain combines TRBV10-3 with TRBJ2-2; possible D gene TRBD2, 6 bases. The CDR3 contains 13 residues. Looked up from germline, CDR1 is ENHRY and CDR2 is SYGVKD. V lost 9 bases and J 4 bases, leaving 12 bases between the germline ends. CDR3 bases: TGTGCCATAGACGGGGGAGCCACCGGGGAGCTGTTTTTT. Encoded protein: CAIDGGATGELFF.

This clone was counted between two and nine times. This chain uses TRBV4-3 with TRBJ2-7, with 8 bases matching TRBD1. The CDR3 runs 14 residues. Losses at the gene ends were 4 bases for V and 4 bases for J; bases not matched to a gene: 6. Germline-derived CDR1 and CDR2 are LGHNA and YSLEER. The CDR3, as DNA: TGCGCCAGCAGCCCCAGGACAGGGAAATACGAGCAGTACTTC. This codes for CASSPRTGKYEQYF.

The V call is TRBV19, the J call TRBJ1-1, with unresolved D. Germline values: CDR1 LNHDA, CDR2 SQIVND (reference sequence). Deletions cut 6 bases from V and 1 base from J, with 6 bases between. The CDR3 runs 12 residues. CDR3 nucleotides: TGTGCCAGTAGGGCAGGGAACACTGAAGCTTTCTTT. Protein product: CASRAGNTEAFF.